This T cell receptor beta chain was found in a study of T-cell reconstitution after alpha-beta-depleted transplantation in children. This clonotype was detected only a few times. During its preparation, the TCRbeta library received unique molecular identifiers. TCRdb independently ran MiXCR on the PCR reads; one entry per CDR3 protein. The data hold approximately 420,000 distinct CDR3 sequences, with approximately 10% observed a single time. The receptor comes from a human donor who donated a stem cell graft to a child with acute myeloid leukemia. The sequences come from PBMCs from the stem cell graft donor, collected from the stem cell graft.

CDR3 sequence reads: CASSLALNNEQFF. The CDR3, as DNA: TGTGCCAGCAGCTTAGCCCTAAACAATGAGCAGTTCTTC. The chain uses TRBV7-2 and TRBJ2-1; D gene uncertain. Looked up from germline, CDR1 is SGHTA and CDR2 is FQGNSA. Trimming stripped 0 bases from V and 5 bases from J, with 5 bases between. The CDR3 spans 13 residues. Complete variable domain (other parts from reference TRBV7-2 and TRBJ2-1): GAGVSQSPSNKVTEKGKDVELRCDPISGHTALYWYRQSLGQGLEFLIYFQGNSAPDKSGLPSDRFSAERTGGSVSTLTIQRTQQEDSAVYLCASSLALNNEQFFGPGTRLTVL.